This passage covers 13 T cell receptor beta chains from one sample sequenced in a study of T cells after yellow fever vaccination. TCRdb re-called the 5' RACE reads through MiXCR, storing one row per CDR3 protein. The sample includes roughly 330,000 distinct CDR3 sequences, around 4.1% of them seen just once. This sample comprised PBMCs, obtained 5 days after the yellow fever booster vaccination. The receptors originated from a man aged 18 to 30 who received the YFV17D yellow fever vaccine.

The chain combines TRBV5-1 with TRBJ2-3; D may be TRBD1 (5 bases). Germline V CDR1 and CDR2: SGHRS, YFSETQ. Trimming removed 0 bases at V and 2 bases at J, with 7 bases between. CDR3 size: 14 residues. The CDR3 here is CASSLDRITDTQYF. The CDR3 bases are TGCGCCAGCAGCTTGGACAGGATCACAGATACGCAGTATTTT.

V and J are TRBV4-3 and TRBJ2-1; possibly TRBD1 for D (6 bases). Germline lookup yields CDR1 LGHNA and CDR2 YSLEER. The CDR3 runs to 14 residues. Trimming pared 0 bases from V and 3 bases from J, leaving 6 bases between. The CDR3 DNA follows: TGCGCCAGCAGCCAAGAGGACAGCTACAATGAGCAGTTCTTC. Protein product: CASSQEDSYNEQFF.

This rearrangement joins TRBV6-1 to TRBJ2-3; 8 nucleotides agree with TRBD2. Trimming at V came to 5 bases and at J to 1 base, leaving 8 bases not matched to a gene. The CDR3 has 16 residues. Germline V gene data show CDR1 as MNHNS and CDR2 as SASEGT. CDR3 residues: CASSRGGARGTDTQYF. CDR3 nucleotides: TGTGCCAGCAGTCGGGGGGGGGCTCGGGGCACAGATACGCAGTATTTT.

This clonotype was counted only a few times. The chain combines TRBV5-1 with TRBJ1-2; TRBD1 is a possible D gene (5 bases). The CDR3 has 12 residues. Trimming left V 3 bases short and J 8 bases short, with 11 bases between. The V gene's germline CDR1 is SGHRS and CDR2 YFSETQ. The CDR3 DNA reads TGCGCCAGCAGCTCCACAGGCTGGGGCTACACCTTC. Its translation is CASSSTGWGYTF.

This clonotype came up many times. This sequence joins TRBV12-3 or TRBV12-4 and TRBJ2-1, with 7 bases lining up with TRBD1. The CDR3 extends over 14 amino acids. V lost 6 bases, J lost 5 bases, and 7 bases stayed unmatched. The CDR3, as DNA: TGTGCCAGCAGCTACAGGGGTTTGGACAATGAGCAGTTCTTC. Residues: CASSYRGLDNEQFF.

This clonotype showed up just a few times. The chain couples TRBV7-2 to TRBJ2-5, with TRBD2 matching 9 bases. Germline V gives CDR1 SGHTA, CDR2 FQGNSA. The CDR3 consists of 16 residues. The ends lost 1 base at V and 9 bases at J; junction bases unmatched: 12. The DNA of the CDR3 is TGTGCCAGCAGCTTAGACCCAGCGGGGGGCGGCGGGGCCCAGTACTTC. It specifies CASSLDPAGGGGAQYF.

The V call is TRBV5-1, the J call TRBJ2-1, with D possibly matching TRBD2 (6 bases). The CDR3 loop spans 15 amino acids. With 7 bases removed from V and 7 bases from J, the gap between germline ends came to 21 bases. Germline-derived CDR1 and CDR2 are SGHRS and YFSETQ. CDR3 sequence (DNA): TGCGCCAGCCTATCGGGGGAGTTCAGCGATAATGAGCAGTTCTTC. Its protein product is CASLSGEFSDNEQFF.

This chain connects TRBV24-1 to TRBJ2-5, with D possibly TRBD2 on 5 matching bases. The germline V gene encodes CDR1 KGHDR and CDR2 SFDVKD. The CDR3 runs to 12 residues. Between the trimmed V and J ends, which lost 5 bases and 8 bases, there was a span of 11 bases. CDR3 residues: CATSGAAGTQYF. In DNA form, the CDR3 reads TGTGCCACCAGTGGGGCGGCGGGCACCCAGTACTTC.

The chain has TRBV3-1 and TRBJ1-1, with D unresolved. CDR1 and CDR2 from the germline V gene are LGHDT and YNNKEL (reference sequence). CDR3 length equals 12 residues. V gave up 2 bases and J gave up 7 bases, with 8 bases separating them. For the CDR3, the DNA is TGTGCCAGCAGCCAAATGAGGAGTGAAGCTTTCTTT. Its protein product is CASSQMRSEAFF.

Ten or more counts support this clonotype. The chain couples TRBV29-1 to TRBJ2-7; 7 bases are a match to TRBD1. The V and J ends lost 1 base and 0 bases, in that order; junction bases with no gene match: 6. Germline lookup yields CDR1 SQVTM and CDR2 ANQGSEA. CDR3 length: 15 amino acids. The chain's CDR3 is CSVEGEQGSSYEQYF. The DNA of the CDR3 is TGCAGCGTTGAAGGAGAACAGGGGAGCTCCTACGAGCAGTACTTC.

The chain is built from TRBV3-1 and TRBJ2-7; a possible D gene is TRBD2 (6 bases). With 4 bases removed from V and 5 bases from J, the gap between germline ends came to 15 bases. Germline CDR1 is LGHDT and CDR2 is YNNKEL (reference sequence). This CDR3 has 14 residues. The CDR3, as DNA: TGTGCCAGCAGCCCACTTGGGGGAGGCCACGAGCAGTACGTC. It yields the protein CASSPLGGGHEQYV.

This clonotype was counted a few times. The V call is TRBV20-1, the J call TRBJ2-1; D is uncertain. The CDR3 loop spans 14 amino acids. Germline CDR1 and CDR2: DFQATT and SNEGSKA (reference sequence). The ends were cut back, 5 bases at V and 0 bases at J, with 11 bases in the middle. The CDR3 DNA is TGCAGTGCTCCCTGGCGAGGCTCCTACAATGAGCAGTTCTTC. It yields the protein CSAPWRGSYNEQFF.

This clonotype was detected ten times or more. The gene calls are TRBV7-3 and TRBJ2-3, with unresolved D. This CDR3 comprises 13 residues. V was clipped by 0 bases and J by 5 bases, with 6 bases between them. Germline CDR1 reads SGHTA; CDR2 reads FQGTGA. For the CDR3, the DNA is TGTGCCAGCAGCTTAACGTTGGGAGATACGCAGTATTTT. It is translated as CASSLTLGDTQYF.